This T cell receptor (beta chain) was recovered during a study of blood T cell repertoires in COVID-19. Seattle's cohort entered during active infection and was followed longitudinally. The CDR3 loop spans 15 amino acids. V was pared by 4 bases and J by 6 bases, with 8 bases of the junction left unmatched. CDR1 and CDR2 (germline): LNHDA, SQIVND (reference sequence). Per the study methods: Reference gene primer amplification gave nucleated cell count estimates. Method: immunoSEQ multiplex PCR; TCRdb's copy keeps in-frame clones and lacks some. V and J calls plus clone size are reproduced from that table; the DNA served to infer D and trimming. Of approximately 330,000 clones detected, about 87% appear once; the ten largest clones hold just over 9.5%.

The V call is TRBV19, the J call TRBJ1-5, with 8 bases matching TRBD1. Sequenced material: peripheral blood. The receptor's source is a man aged 25 to 40 with COVID-19, enrolled during active disease. DNA of the CDR3: TGTGCCAGTAGTACAGGGGGCTGGGGGGGTCAGCCCCAGCATTTT. The encoded protein is CASSTGGWGGQPQHF.